Listed below are T cell receptor beta chains from one sample, sequenced in a study of T cell changes during pregnancy in multiple sclerosis. Sequencing was performed with immunoSEQ multiplex PCR; in TCRdb, only in-frame clones are kept and a portion is missing. The profile shows tens of thousands of clones, around 94% of them singletons. The sample in question was CD8+ T cells from peripheral blood mononuclear cells, obtained in the third trimester of pregnancy. These receptors originate from a female donor in good health, enrolled as a control in a pregnancy study. Both conserved end residues are part of each CDR3. A D gene is named only where the DNA matches it firmly. Part of the rows lack a size; the others show once, few, many or a class for expanded clones.

clone size,J gene,D gene,V gene,CDR3 protein,CDR3 DNA
.,TRBJ2-5,TRBD1,TRBV9,CASSAGSGQGRETQYF,TGTGCCAGCAGCGCCGGTTCAGGACAGGGACGGGAGACCCAGTACTTC
.,TRBJ2-5,TRBD2,TRBV4-3,CASSQDRAGGQETQYF,TGCGCCAGCAGCCAAGATCGGGCGGGGGGGCAAGAGACCCAGTACTTC
.,TRBJ2-3,.,TRBV7-3,CASSSQSGDTQYF,TGTGCCAGCAGCTCTCAAAGCGGAGATACGCAGTATTTT
.,TRBJ2-1,.,TRBV4-2,CASSQDRGGEQFF,TGTGCCAGCAGCCAAGATCGAGGCGGGGAGCAGTTCTTC
.,TRBJ2-7,.,TRBV4-1,CASSLGSGAYEQYF,TGCGCCAGCAGCCTAGGGAGTGGTGCCTACGAGCAGTACTTC
.,TRBJ1-2,TRBD1,TRBV9,CASSSGAGQVYGYTF,TGTGCCAGCAGCTCAGGCGCTGGACAGGTCTATGGCTACACCTTC
.,TRBJ2-7,TRBD2,TRBV6-1,CASSGTSGGYEQYF,TGTGCCAGCAGTGGAACTAGCGGGGGTTACGAGCAGTACTTC
.,TRBJ2-7,.,TRBV7-9,CASRPQGFRYF,TGTGCCAGCAGACCACAGGGCTTTCGGTACTTC
.,TRBJ2-3,TRBD2,TRBV19,CASSSRLAGSYDTQYF,TGTGCCAGTAGTTCGCGACTAGCAGGATCCTACGATACGCAGTATTTT
.,TRBJ1-1,TRBD1,TRBV19,CASRGQVHTEAFF,TGTGCCAGTAGGGGACAGGTGCACACTGAAGCTTTCTTT
.,TRBJ2-7,.,TRBV5-6,CASSLAAGRKSYEQYF,TGTGCCAGCAGCTTGGCGGCAGGTCGGAAGTCCTACGAGCAGTACTTC
.,TRBJ1-6,.,TRBV27,CASSWGGSPLHF,TGTGCCAGCAGTTGGGGGGGTTCACCCCTCCACTTT
.,TRBJ2-7,.,TRBV2,CASSEQGGTESYEQYF,TGTGCCAGCAGTGAACAAGGGGGGACAGAAAGCTACGAGCAGTACTTC
few,TRBJ2-1,TRBD2,TRBV4-2,CASSQGFRGGLVNEQFF,TGTGCCAGCAGCCAAGGATTCCGGGGGGGGTTGGTCAATGAGCAGTTCTTC
.,TRBJ2-7,TRBD1,TRBV29-1,CSVGPSEGATYEQYF,TGCAGCGTTGGGCCAAGTGAGGGGGCCACCTACGAGCAGTACTTC
.,TRBJ2-5,TRBD2,TRBV6-5,CASSYPAGEGETQYF,TGTGCCAGCAGTTATCCAGCGGGGGAGGGGGAGACCCAGTACTTC
.,TRBJ1-2,TRBD1,TRBV9,CASSAATGLGYTF,TGTGCCAGCAGCGCCGCGACAGGGTTGGGCTACACCTTC
.,TRBJ2-7,TRBD1,TRBV9,CASSAGQGGSYEQYF,TGTGCCAGCAGCGCAGGACAGGGCGGCTCCTACGAGCAGTACTTC
few,TRBJ1-4,.,TRBV9,CASSEGGEKLFF,TGTGCCAGCAGCGAGGGAGGGGAAAAACTGTTTTTT
.,TRBJ1-2,TRBD1,TRBV5-1,CASSLDNLGTGLSGYTF,TGCGCCAGCAGCTTGGACAACCTCGGGACAGGGCTCTCTGGCTACACCTTC
.,TRBJ2-7,TRBD1,TRBV11-2,CASSFTGGDPSGEQYF,TGTGCCAGCAGCTTTACAGGGGGCGACCCCTCGGGCGAGCAGTACTTC
.,TRBJ1-1,TRBD1,TRBV27,CASSFLTGANTEAFF,TGTGCCAGCAGTTTTCTGACAGGGGCGAACACTGAAGCTTTCTTT
.,TRBJ1-2,.,TRBV5-6,CASSLGANYGYTF,TGTGCCAGCAGCTTGGGCGCTAACTATGGCTACACCTTC
once,TRBJ2-3,.,TRBV6-1,CASSGLTGPSTDTQYF,TGTGCCAGCAGTGGCCTGACAGGACCTAGCACAGATACGCAGTATTTT
.,TRBJ2-7,TRBD2,TRBV9,CASSVVASGVYEQYF,TGTGCCAGCAGCGTAGTGGCTAGCGGGGTATACGAGCAGTACTTC
.,TRBJ1-5,.,TRBV2,CASTLGGNQPQHF,TGTGCCAGCACGTTAGGAGGCAATCAGCCCCAGCATTTT
.,TRBJ2-4,TRBD2,TRBV11-3,CASRNEAGVENIQYF,TGTGCCAGCAGAAACGAAGCGGGGGTCGAAAACATTCAGTACTTC
.,TRBJ2-3,.,TRBV6-1,CASSGQGEKDTQYF,TGTGCCAGCAGCGGGCAGGGTGAGAAGGATACGCAGTATTTT
.,TRBJ1-1,.,TRBV7-3,CASSLEFLNTEAFF,TGTGCCAGCAGCCTTGAGTTTTTGAACACTGAAGCTTTCTTT
.,TRBJ2-3,TRBD2,TRBV30,CAFGLAGTVTDTQYF,TGTGCCTTTGGACTAGCGGGGACGGTTACAGATACGCAGTATTTT